These 6 T cell receptor beta chains originate from one sample sequenced in a study of T cell responses to AZD1222 COVID-19 vaccine. Only in-frame clones appear in the TCRdb table, and some are missing; sequencing was by immunoSEQ multiplex PCR. The sample has around 180,000 clones, 90% to 95% seen once; the top ten hold approximately 9.6%. The input for sequencing was peripheral blood, taken on day 0 of AZD1222 vaccination. The receptor set was obtained from an adult in good health.

The J gene is TRBJ1-2, the V gene TRBV29-1, with D tentatively TRBD1 (6 bases). This CDR3 has 12 residues. V lost 4 bases and J lost 6, with 12 bases in between. CDR1 is SQVTM and CDR2 is ANQGSEA in the germline V gene. The chain's CDR3 is CSVVEGVNGYTF. CDR3 nucleotide sequence: TGCAGCGTTGTGGAGGGGGTCAATGGCTACACCTTC.

The V call is TRBV5-5, the J call TRBJ2-2, with D possibly being TRBD2 (5 bases). CDR1 is SGHKS, CDR2 YYEKEE, per germline (reference sequence). The CDR3 length is 17 residues. Between the trimmed V and J ends, which lost 0 bases and 7 bases, there was a span of 19 bases. The CDR3 DNA is TGTGCCAGCAGCTTGGAGGGAGAGGGAAAACTAAGCGGGGAGCTGTTTTTT. Translated: CASSLEGEGKLSGELFF.

The chain combines TRBV9 with TRBJ1-4; possibly TRBD1 for D (6 bases). The CDR3 extends over 15 amino acids. V dropped 4 bases and J dropped 3 bases, with 13 bases sitting between them. Per the germline V gene, CDR1 is SGDLS and CDR2 is YYNGEE. CDR3 in DNA: TGTGCCAGCAGCCCTCAGGGGATGGCTAATGAAAAACTGTTTTTT. As protein: CASSPQGMANEKLFF. The entire variable domain, with the rest obtained from reference TRBV9 and TRBJ1-4, is as follows: DSGVTQTPKHLITATGQRVTLRCSPRSGDLSVYWYQQSLDQGLQFLIQYYNGEERAKGNILERFSAQQFPDLHSELNLSSLELGDSALYFCASSPQGMANEKLFFGSGTQLSVL.

CDR3 loop: CASSYTTILPKNIQYF. The CDR3 DNA reads TGTGCCAGCAGTTACACGACGATACTACCCAAAAACATTCAGTACTTC. J is TRBJ2-4 and V is TRBV28; no definite D call. V lost 4 bases, J lost 2 bases, and 15 bases lay in between. Germline V gene data show CDR1 as MDHEN and CDR2 as SYDVKM. CDR3 length: 16 amino acids.

This chain connects TRBV24-1 to TRBJ1-2; tentatively, D is TRBD1 (5 bases). Trimming took 3 bases from V and 7 from J, leaving 17 bases between them. The CDR3 loop spans 15 amino acids. The germline CDR1 and CDR2 sequences are KGHDR and SFDVKD. This CDR3 is CATSDPTRRDGGYTF. CDR3 DNA sequence: TGTGCCACCAGTGATCCCACCCGCAGGGACGGTGGCTACACCTTC.

The chain carries TRBV5-5 and TRBJ1-4, with a possible D match to TRBD1 (6 bases). Germline CDR1 SGHKS, CDR2 YYEKEE (reference sequence). V lost 4 bases, J lost 5 bases, and 15 bases lay in between. The CDR3 covers 15 residues. Here the CDR3 DNA reads TGTGCCAGCAGCCTGGGGGCAGCGCGGAATGAAAAACTGTTTTTT. This encodes CASSLGAARNEKLFF.